These 9 T cell receptor beta chains were sequenced from one sample in a study of cytomegalovirus exposure and HLA in healthy donors. Measured with immunoSEQ multiplex PCR; TCRdb has only the in-frame clones, and not every one. The profile shows more than 300,000 clones, 70% to 90% of them singletons. Sequencing was carried out using PBMCs. All receptors come from a woman younger than 30 in good health and CMV-seronegative.

The chain carries TRBV6-5 and TRBJ2-3, with 8 bases identical to TRBD2. The CDR3 totals 14 residues. CDR1 and CDR2 from the germline V gene are MNHEY and SVGAGI. Trimming cost V 6 bases and J 0 bases; bases outside gene matches: 2. CDR3 DNA: TGTGCCAGCAGACTAGCGGTTAGCACAGATACGCAGTATTTT. It translates to CASRLAVSTDTQYF.

This sequence joins TRBV4-3 and TRBJ1-5; no clear D gene. The germline V gene has CDR1 LGHNA and CDR2 YSLEER. This CDR3 is built from 18 residues. With 3 bases removed from V and 2 bases from J, the gap between germline ends came to 20 bases. The CDR3, as DNA: TGCGCCAGCAGCCAGCCGGGGAGCGACCCACGGTGCAATCAGCCCCAGCATTTT. Its translation: CASSQPGSDPRCNQPQHF.

The chain recombines TRBV10-3 with TRBJ2-3; 9 bases align to TRBD2. The CDR3 totals 15 residues. V was pared by 6 bases and J by 2 bases, with 6 bases of the junction left unmatched. CDR1 is ENHRY and CDR2 is SYGVKD in the germline V gene. This CDR3 reads CAIREGLAVTDTQYF. CDR3 nucleotides: TGTGCCATCAGAGAGGGACTAGCAGTCACAGATACGCAGTATTTT.

CDR3 sequence reads: CASSGLRDRGSSATEAFF. CDR3 nucleotides: TGTGCCAGCAGCGGACTACGGGACAGGGGCTCCTCGGCTACTGAAGCTTTCTTT. This sequence joins TRBV9 and TRBJ1-1, with 10 bases aligning to TRBD1. V dropped 3 bases and J dropped 5; count of bases not matched to a gene: 16. This CDR3 has 18 residues. Germline CDR1 and CDR2: SGDLS and YYNGEE.

CDR3 residues: CASSVVGADTQYF. The CDR3 DNA reads as TGTGCCAGCAGCGTAGTAGGGGCAGATACGCAGTATTTT. The chain employs TRBV9 and TRBJ2-3; tentative D call: TRBD1 (5 bases). CDR3 length: 13 amino acids. V lost 0 bases, J lost 4 bases, and 6 bases lay in between. Per the germline V gene, CDR1 is SGDLS and CDR2 is YYNGEE.

Here the CDR3 reads CASSQGTGGIYEQFF. The CDR3 DNA reads TGCGCCAGCAGCCAAGGTACAGGGGGGATCTATGAGCAGTTCTTC. V gene TRBV4-3 combines with J gene TRBJ2-1; 8 nucleotides match TRBD1. Unmatched junction bases numbered 7, after V lost 1 base and J lost 8 bases. Per the germline V gene, CDR1 is LGHNA and CDR2 is YSLEER. The CDR3 is 15 amino acids.

The chain carries TRBV19 and TRBJ1-2; no firm D call. There are 12 residues in the CDR3. From germline, CDR1 is LNHDA and CDR2 SQIVND (reference sequence). The V and J ends lost 3 bases and 6 bases respectively, with 8 bases between them. The CDR3 sequence: CASSIRTHGYTF. The CDR3 DNA reads as TGTGCCAGTAGTATCCGGACTCATGGCTACACCTTC.

The chain recombines TRBV7-2 with TRBJ2-2; 12 bases are shared with TRBD2. CDR1 and CDR2 (germline): SGHTA, FQGNSA. The CDR3 covers 17 residues. V gave up 4 bases and J gave up 8 bases; unmatched junction bases: 11. CDR3 bases: TGTGCCAGCAGCTGGGAGAGAGGACTAGCGGGAAGGGGGGAGCTGTTTTTT. Translating gives CASSWERGLAGRGELFF.

The rearrangement joins TRBV2 to TRBJ2-7, with D tentatively TRBD2 (6 bases). V lost 3 bases and J lost 0, with 15 bases in between. Germline lookup yields CDR1 SNHLY and CDR2 FYNNEI. The CDR3 has 16 amino acids. The CDR3 DNA follows: TGTGCCAGCAGTGATGAGGGGAGGCGTTCCTCCTACGAGCAGTACTTC. Its protein is CASSDEGRRSSYEQYF.